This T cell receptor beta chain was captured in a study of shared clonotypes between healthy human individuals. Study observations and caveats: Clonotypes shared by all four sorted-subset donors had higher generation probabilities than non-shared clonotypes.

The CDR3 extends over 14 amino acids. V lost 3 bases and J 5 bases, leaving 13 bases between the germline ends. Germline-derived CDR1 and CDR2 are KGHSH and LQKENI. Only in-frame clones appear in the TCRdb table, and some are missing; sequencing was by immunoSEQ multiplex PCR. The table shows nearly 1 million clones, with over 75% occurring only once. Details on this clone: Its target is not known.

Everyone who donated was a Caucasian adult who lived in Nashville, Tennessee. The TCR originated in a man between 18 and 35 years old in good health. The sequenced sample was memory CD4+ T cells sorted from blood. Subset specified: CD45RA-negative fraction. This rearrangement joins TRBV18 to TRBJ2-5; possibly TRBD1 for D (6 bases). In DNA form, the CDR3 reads TGTGCCAGCTCACCGGGACAATCGGCCGAGACCCAGTACTTC. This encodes CASSPGQSAETQYF.